What follows describes a single T cell receptor beta chain. This specimen comes from a study of blood T cell repertoires in COVID-19. Overall study context: Samples of COVID-19 (acute and convalescent) were obtained from the United States, Italy and Spain. Sample material is recorded as cDNA or gDNA derived from T cells, B-cell-depleted T cells, or PBMCs.

Participant-given clinical history determined each cohort assignment. Donors of Cohort 3 who recovered were those that had two negative PCRs, clearance, or symptom resolution. Measured with immunoSEQ multiplex PCR; TCRdb has only the in-frame clones, and not every one. The sample carries over 250,000 clones, about nine tenths recorded once. The CDR3 runs to 15 residues. CDR1 LNHDA and CDR2 SQIVND come from the germline V gene (reference sequence). Unmatched junction bases numbered 4, after V lost 3 bases and J lost 7 bases. The gene calls are TRBV19 and TRBJ1-5, with 12 bases lining up with TRBD1. Sequencing was carried out using PBMCs or T cells enriched from blood (not recorded which). This TCR was sampled from a woman aged 25 to 39 who had recovered from COVID-19. CDR3 in amino acids: CASSMGTGGRQPQHF. The CDR3 coding sequence is TGTGCCAGTAGTATGGGGACAGGGGGCCGGCAGCCCCAGCATTTT.